The clone carrying this T cell receptor beta chain was detected only once. The antigen remains undetermined. Assay used: immunoSEQ multiplex PCR; TCRdb lists only in-frame clones, some missing. The sample lists tens of thousands of clones, just under 85% occurring once. The sample belongs to a study of T cells in localized non-small cell lung cancer. The CDR3 has 15 amino acids. Per the germline V gene, CDR1 is MNHNY and CDR2 is SVGAGI (reference sequence). V gave up 6 bases and J gave up 0 bases, with 14 bases separating them. Study-level findings and limits: Adjacent uninvolved lung tissue had the highest T cell clonality, exceeding tumor.

The receptor was derived from a female donor of 60 years or more with stage I lung adenocarcinoma. The V call is TRBV6-6, the J call TRBJ1-1; TRBD1 might be the D (6 bases). The starting material was peripheral blood, obtained before any cancer treatment. The CDR3 here is CASSNRRDMNTEAFF. CDR3 DNA sequence: TGTGCCAGCAGCAACCGCAGGGACATGAACACTGAAGCTTTCTTT.